The present entry profiles one T cell receptor (beta chain) with its context. Reverse transcription of extracted RNA yielded cDNA, which provided the sequencing template. Produced via immunoSEQ multiplex PCR; TCRdb's table is partial and in-frame only. The repertoire holds about 76,000 clones, with around 61% as singletons. Treatment specified: oral pan-JAK inhibitor, 5-10 mg twice daily. The sample comes from a study of CD8+ T cells in alopecia areata. Sample: CD8+ T cells sorted from blood, taken at week 24, from a patient treated with tofacitinib. This clonotype was obtained from a human donor with alopecia areata.

DNA for the CDR3: TGTGCCAGCAGTCATAGCGGACCGGGGGTCGAGCAGTACTTC. It specifies CASSHSGPGVEQYF. The chain has TRBV6-5 and TRBJ2-7; TRBD2 is a possible D gene (6 bases). Germline CDR1 reads MNHEY; CDR2 reads SVGAGI. The V end lost 5 bases, the J end lost 6 bases, and 17 bases lay between the germline ends. The CDR3 loop spans 14 amino acids.